These T cell receptor beta chains were read from a single sample in a study of T cells after yellow fever vaccination. TCRdb re-derived calls from the 5' RACE reads in MiXCR, one entry per CDR3 protein. The sample records approximately 110,000 distinct CDR3 sequences, 8.4% being singletons. Sample: CD8+ T cells sorted from PBMCs, taken 45 days after the yellow fever booster vaccination. These TCRs come from a man aged 25-40 years who received the YFV17D yellow fever vaccine. Both conserved end residues are part of each CDR3. A D gene is named only where the DNA matches it firmly. Not every row has a clone size; where given, it reads once, few, many or a size class.

size,V,D,J,CDR3,DNA
.,TRBV27,.,TRBJ2-6,CASSSRYSGANVLTF,TGTGCCAGCAGTTCACGATACTCTGGGGCCAACGTCCTGACTTTC
many,TRBV24-1,.,TRBJ2-3,CATSEGADTQYF,TGTGCCACCAGTGAAGGGGCAGATACGCAGTATTTT
many,TRBV7-2,.,TRBJ2-2,CASSPRTANTGELFF,TGTGCCAGCAGCCCACGGACGGCCAACACCGGGGAGCTGTTTTTT
few,TRBV15,.,TRBJ2-2,CATSADINTGELFF,TGTGCCACCAGCGCTGACATAAACACCGGGGAGCTGTTTTTT
.,TRBV2,.,TRBJ2-1,CASIHRVGENNEQFF,TGTGCCAGCATCCACAGGGTAGGGGAAAACAATGAGCAGTTCTTC
many,TRBV3-1,TRBD1,TRBJ1-1,CASSQEGYRGGTEAFF,TGTGCCAGCAGCCAAGAAGGGTACAGGGGAGGTACTGAAGCTTTCTTT
.,TRBV6-5,.,TRBJ1-1,CASSYHFDDTEAFF,TGTGCCAGCAGTTATCACTTTGACGACACTGAAGCTTTCTTT
many,TRBV29-1,.,TRBJ1-1,CSTGTTWNTEAFF,TGCAGCACGGGGACAACTTGGAACACTGAAGCTTTCTTT
many,TRBV11-2,.,TRBJ2-7,CASNPWGEAYEQYF,TGTGCCAGCAACCCGTGGGGTGAGGCCTACGAGCAGTACTTC
many,TRBV7-8,.,TRBJ1-4,CASSLFATNEKLFF,TGTGCCAGCAGCTTATTTGCAACTAATGAAAAACTGTTTTTT
many,TRBV7-9,.,TRBJ2-1,CASISRDGGVDEQFF,TGTGCCAGCATCAGCCGGGACGGTGGGGTGGATGAGCAGTTCTTC
many,TRBV4-2,.,TRBJ2-7,CASSQDEGRGSYEQYF,TGTGCCAGCAGCCAAGATGAGGGACGGGGTTCCTACGAGCAGTACTTC
.,TRBV28,TRBD2,TRBJ2-3,CASSLGTSGGTDTQYF,TGTGCCAGCAGTTTGGGGACTAGCGGGGGAACAGATACGCAGTATTTT
many,TRBV27,.,TRBJ2-7,CASSDGSYEQYF,TGTGCCAGCAGTGACGGGTCCTACGAGCAGTACTTC
.,TRBV10-1,.,TRBJ2-3,CATLDTQYF,TGCGCCACCCTAGATACGCAGTATTTT
.,TRBV7-9,TRBD2,TRBJ2-1,CASSSPTSGSTSYNEQFF,TGTGCCAGCAGCTCGCCAACTAGCGGGAGTACCTCCTACAATGAGCAGTTCTTC
many,TRBV19,.,TRBJ2-1,CASSIEGGSYNEQFF,TGTGCCAGTAGTATCGAGGGAGGCTCCTACAATGAGCAGTTCTTC
many,TRBV24-1,TRBD1,TRBJ2-1,CATSDQEGTELNEQFF,TGTGCCACCAGTGATCAGGAAGGGACAGAGTTGAATGAGCAGTTCTTC
.,TRBV27,TRBD1,TRBJ1-4,CASSLWHGTGGREKLFF,TGTGCCAGCAGTCTCTGGCACGGGACAGGGGGCAGGGAAAAACTGTTTTTT
.,TRBV5-5,.,TRBJ1-1,CASSSMTDEAFF,TGTGCCAGCAGCTCCATGACAGATGAAGCTTTCTTT
many,TRBV11-1,TRBD2,TRBJ2-1,CASSGSPVVAGVHYNEQFF,TGTGCCAGCAGCGGATCCCCCGTGGTAGCGGGAGTCCACTACAATGAGCAGTTCTTC
.,TRBV7-6,.,TRBJ2-1,CASSLALAISGEQFF,TGTGCCAGCAGCTTAGCTCTAGCCATCTCCGGAGAGCAGTTCTTC
few,TRBV6-1,.,TRBJ2-2,CASRGGSTNTGELFF,TGTGCCAGCAGGGGGGGCTCCACGAACACCGGGGAGCTGTTTTTT
many,TRBV4-2,.,TRBJ2-1,CASSQDRMNEQFF,TGTGCCAGCAGCCAAGATCGGATGAATGAGCAGTTCTTC
.,TRBV9,TRBD2,TRBJ2-2,CASSDMAGGGYTGELFF,TGTGCCAGCAGCGATATGGCGGGAGGGGGTTACACCGGGGAGCTGTTTTTT
many,TRBV12-3/TRBV12-4,TRBD1,TRBJ2-1,CASNDRGRDNEQFF,TGTGCCAGCAACGACAGGGGGCGCGACAATGAGCAGTTCTTC
few,TRBV24-1,.,TRBJ2-6,CATSATGANVLTF,TGTGCCACCTCAGCCACTGGGGCCAACGTCCTGACTTTC
few,TRBV5-6,.,TRBJ2-4,CASSLLTGWGIQYF,TGTGCCAGCAGCTTGTTAACAGGATGGGGCATTCAGTACTTC
.,TRBV10-3,TRBD1,TRBJ1-1,CGISEPTGAALTEAFF,TGTGGCATCAGTGAGCCTACAGGGGCGGCCCTCACTGAAGCTTTCTTT
many,TRBV6-5,TRBD1,TRBJ1-1,CASSWTGTNTEAFF,TGTGCCAGCAGTTGGACAGGAACGAACACTGAAGCTTTCTTT
few,TRBV5-6,.,TRBJ2-6,CASSSPFSPGANVLTF,TGTGCCAGCAGCTCCCCGTTTTCCCCTGGGGCCAACGTCCTGACTTTC
.,TRBV20-1,.,TRBJ2-7,CSATDRTYEQYF,TGCAGTGCTACCGACAGAACCTACGAGCAGTACTTC
.,TRBV4-1,.,TRBJ1-1,CSSSQGSTGGLNTEAFF,TGCTCCAGCAGCCAAGGGAGTACCGGGGGCCTGAACACTGAAGCTTTCTTT
.,TRBV6-1,TRBD2,TRBJ2-3,CASSDTRLATITQYF,TGTGCCAGCAGTGACACACGACTAGCTACAATTACGCAGTATTTT
few,TRBV7-2,TRBD2,TRBJ2-7,CASSTRLAEDEQYF,TGTGCCAGCAGCACCCGACTAGCGGAAGACGAGCAGTACTTC
many,TRBV20-1,TRBD2,TRBJ2-3,CSAKNSERDLADTQYF,TGCAGTGCTAAAAACTCGGAGCGGGATCTGGCAGATACGCAGTATTTT
.,TRBV9,.,TRBJ1-1,CASSVGKFNTEAFF,TGTGCCAGCAGCGTCGGGAAGTTCAACACTGAAGCTTTCTTT
many,TRBV29-1,TRBD2,TRBJ2-7,CSVDGTSGSSYEQYF,TGCAGCGTTGATGGTACTAGCGGTAGCTCCTACGAGCAGTACTTC
many,TRBV20-1,.,TRBJ2-3,CSARDLERDTDTQYF,TGCAGTGCTAGAGATCTGGAGAGGGACACCGATACGCAGTATTTT
many,TRBV7-9,.,TRBJ2-3,CASRLLGTQYF,TGTGCCAGCAGGTTGTTGGGTACGCAGTATTTT
.,TRBV11-2,.,TRBJ1-1,CASSLGGANEAFF,TGTGCCAGCAGCTTAGGGGGGGCTAATGAAGCTTTCTTT
few,TRBV6-2/TRBV6-3,.,TRBJ2-5,CASSPQRETQYF,TGTGCCAGCAGCCCACAAAGAGAGACCCAGTACTTC
many,TRBV27,.,TRBJ1-1,CASSLVGPEQAFF,TGTGCCAGCAGTTTAGTGGGGCCCGAACAAGCTTTCTTT
many,TRBV28,TRBD2,TRBJ2-7,CATGLAPYEQYF,TGTGCCACCGGACTAGCGCCTTACGAGCAGTACTTC
many,TRBV12-3/TRBV12-4,.,TRBJ2-3,CASSLAEWDTDTQYF,TGTGCCAGCAGTTTAGCGGAGTGGGACACAGATACGCAGTATTTT
few,TRBV13,TRBD2,TRBJ2-3,CASSLGLMGLAGAEDTQYF,TGTGCCAGCAGCTTAGGCCTAATGGGACTAGCGGGAGCGGAAGATACGCAGTATTTT
many,TRBV28,.,TRBJ2-7,CASSFLSRYEQYF,TGTGCCAGCAGTTTCCTGTCAAGGTACGAGCAGTACTTC
.,TRBV5-1,TRBD1,TRBJ2-7,CASSLPTGTGNYEQYF,TGCGCCAGCAGCTTGCCAACCGGGACAGGGAACTACGAGCAGTACTTC
few,TRBV7-2,TRBD2,TRBJ2-1,CASSPILTSEVF,TGTGCCAGCAGCCCAATCCTGACTAGCGAGGTCTTC
many,TRBV7-9,.,TRBJ1-1,CASSLGSLMNTEAFF,TGTGCCAGCAGCCTGGGTTCCCTAATGAACACTGAAGCTTTCTTT
.,TRBV3-1,TRBD2,TRBJ2-3,CASSKLADGTDTQYF,TGTGCCAGCAGTAAACTAGCGGACGGCACAGATACGCAGTATTTT
many,TRBV7-9,.,TRBJ2-4,CASTSENIQYF,TGTGCCAGCACCTCAGAGAACATTCAGTACTTC
.,TRBV2,.,TRBJ2-3,CASSVGGTVFRAQYF,TGTGCCAGCAGTGTTGGAGGGACTGTTTTTCGGGCGCAGTATTTT
many,TRBV27,.,TRBJ2-2,CASSLGTSGELFF,TGTGCCAGCAGTTTAGGGACATCCGGGGAGCTGTTTTTT
many,TRBV5-1,TRBD1,TRBJ1-5,CASSLGPGTENQPQHF,TGCGCCAGCAGCTTGGGGCCCGGGACAGAAAATCAGCCCCAGCATTTT